The 10 T cell receptor beta chains given below trace back to one sample, sequenced in a study of T cell responses to AZD1222 COVID-19 vaccine. Assay used: immunoSEQ multiplex PCR; TCRdb lists only in-frame clones, some missing. The sample has roughly 150,000 clones; about nine tenths are singletons. The sample consisted of peripheral blood, taken 28 days after the second AZD1222 dose. These receptors were collected from an adult who received the AZD1222 COVID-19 vaccine.

J is TRBJ2-2 and V is TRBV6-6, with D unresolved. This CDR3 has 13 amino acids. The V end was cut by 0 bases, the J end by 6 bases, with 5 bases between. Germline V gene sequence: CDR1 MNHNY, CDR2 SVGAGI (reference sequence). The CDR3 DNA reads TGTGCCAGCAGTTACTCTCCGTCCGGGGAGCTGTTTTTT. Its protein is CASSYSPSGELFF.

The chain joins TRBV19 to TRBJ2-7, with D hard to call. The CDR3 extends over 15 amino acids. V lost 1 base to trimming and J lost 1 base, with 11 bases between them. Germline CDR1 and CDR2: LNHDA and SQIVND (reference sequence). In nucleotides, the CDR3 is TGTGCCAGTAGTATAGTACCCCAGCCTTCCTACGAGCAGTACTTC. Amino acids: CASSIVPQPSYEQYF.

The chain couples TRBV18 to TRBJ1-3; TRBD1 might be the D (6 bases). V lost 6 bases and J 4 bases, leaving 16 bases between the germline ends. CDR3 length: 15 residues. Germline lookup yields CDR1 KGHSH and CDR2 LQKENI. CDR3: CASSLQDRTGNTIYF. CDR3 nucleotide sequence: TGTGCCAGCTCTCTTCAAGACAGGACAGGAAACACCATATATTTT. The complete variable domain, with remaining parts taken from reference TRBV18 and TRBJ1-3, reads NAGVMQNPRHLVRRRGQEARLRCSPMKGHSHVYWYRQLPEEGLKFMVYLQKENIIDESGMPKERFSAEFPKEGPSILRIQQVVRGDSAAYFCASSLQDRTGNTIYFGEGSWLTVV.

This chain connects TRBV11-2 to TRBJ2-5, with 7 positions matching TRBD1. Germline V lookup: CDR1 SGHAT, CDR2 FQNNGV. The CDR3 has 17 residues. V was pared by 5 bases and J by 1 base, with 13 bases of the junction left unmatched. CDR3 DNA: TGTGCCAGCAGCGACGGACCGGGGACAGTAGGCCAAGAGACCCAGTACTTC. Translated, it gives CASSDGPGTVGQETQYF. The full variable domain, in which reference TRBV11-2 and TRBJ2-5 provide the parts outside the CDR3, is EAGVAQSPRYKIIEKRQSVAFWCNPISGHATLYWYQQILGQGPKLLIQFQNNGVVDDSQLPKDRFSAERLKGVDSTLKIQPAKLEDSAVYLCASSDGPGTVGQETQYFGPGTRLLVL.

The chain is built from TRBV28 and TRBJ2-7; no definite D call. This CDR3 has 13 residues. CDR1 is MDHEN, CDR2 SYDVKM, per germline. V dropped 2 bases and J dropped 2 bases, with 7 bases sitting between them. The CDR3 protein is CASSLPLPYEQYF. CDR3 coding DNA: TGTGCCAGCAGTTTACCCCTCCCCTACGAGCAGTACTTC. Full variable domain (remainder filled in from reference TRBV28 and TRBJ2-7): DVKVTQSSRYLVKRTGEKVFLECVQDMDHENMFWYRQDPGLGLRLIYFSYDVKMKEKGDIPEGYSVSREKKERFSLILESASTNQTSMYLCASSLPLPYEQYFGPGTRLTVT.

The chain employs TRBV4-3 and TRBJ1-2; a possible D gene is TRBD1 (5 bases). This CDR3 is built from 15 residues. V lost 0 bases, J lost 3 bases, and 11 bases lay in between. In germline, CDR1 is LGHNA, CDR2 YSLEER. CDR3 region: CASSQDVGGDYGYTF. CDR3 DNA: TGCGCCAGCAGCCAAGATGTCGGGGGGGACTATGGCTACACCTTC.

This chain joins TRBV19 and TRBJ1-1; no clear D gene. Germline V gives CDR1 LNHDA, CDR2 SQIVND (reference sequence). The CDR3 spans 12 residues. Trimming removed 4 bases from V and 8 bases from J, with 11 bases in between. The CDR3 loop reads CASSKYDTEAFF. The CDR3 DNA is TGTGCCAGTAGTAAATATGATACCGAAGCTTTCTTT.

The chain employs TRBV21-1 and TRBJ1-2; the DNA was not compared with TRBD1, the D call given in the table. TRBV21-1 is noted as a pseudogene. The CDR3 has 15 amino acids. The CDR3 DNA is TGTGCCAGCAGCGGTCAGGGGCCCCTACCTTCCGGCTACACCTTC. It specifies CASSGQGPLPSGYTF.

This rearrangement joins TRBV5-4 to TRBJ1-1; D possibly corresponds to TRBD1 (5 bases). V was cut by 7 bases and J by 9 bases, with 13 bases left in between. Germline-derived CDR1 and CDR2 are SGHNT and YYREEE (reference sequence). This CDR3 is 11 amino acids long. In DNA, the CDR3 is TGTGCCAGCTCCCGGGGGGGGAAAGCTTTCTTT. Protein: CASSRGGKAFF.

This clone has only one observation. The genes are TRBV6-4 and TRBJ1-3; D is perhaps TRBD1 (5 bases). This CDR3 is built from 18 residues. Trimming removed 0 bases at V and 2 bases at J, with 17 bases between. Looked up from germline, CDR1 is MRHNA and CDR2 is SNTAGT. Here the CDR3 DNA reads TGTGCCAGCAGTGACTCTCGGAATACAGGTGAGGCTGGAAACACCATATATTTT. This codes for CASSDSRNTGEAGNTIYF.